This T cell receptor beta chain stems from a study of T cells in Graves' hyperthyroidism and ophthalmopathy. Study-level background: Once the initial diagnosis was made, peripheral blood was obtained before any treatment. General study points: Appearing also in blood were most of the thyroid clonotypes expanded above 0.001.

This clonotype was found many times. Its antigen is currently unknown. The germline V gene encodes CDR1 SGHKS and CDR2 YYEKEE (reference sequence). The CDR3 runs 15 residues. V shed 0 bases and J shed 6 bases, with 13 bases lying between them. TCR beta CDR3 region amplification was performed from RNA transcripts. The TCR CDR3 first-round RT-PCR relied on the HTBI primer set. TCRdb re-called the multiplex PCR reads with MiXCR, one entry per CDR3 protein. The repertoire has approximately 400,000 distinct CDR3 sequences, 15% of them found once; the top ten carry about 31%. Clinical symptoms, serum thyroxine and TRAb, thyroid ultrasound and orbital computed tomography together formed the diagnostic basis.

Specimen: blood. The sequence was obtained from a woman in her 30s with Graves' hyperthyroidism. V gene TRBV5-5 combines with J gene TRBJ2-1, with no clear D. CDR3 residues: CASSLEGSFVNEQFF. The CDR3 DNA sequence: TGTGCCAGCAGCTTGGAGGGCAGTTTCGTCAATGAGCAGTTCTTC.